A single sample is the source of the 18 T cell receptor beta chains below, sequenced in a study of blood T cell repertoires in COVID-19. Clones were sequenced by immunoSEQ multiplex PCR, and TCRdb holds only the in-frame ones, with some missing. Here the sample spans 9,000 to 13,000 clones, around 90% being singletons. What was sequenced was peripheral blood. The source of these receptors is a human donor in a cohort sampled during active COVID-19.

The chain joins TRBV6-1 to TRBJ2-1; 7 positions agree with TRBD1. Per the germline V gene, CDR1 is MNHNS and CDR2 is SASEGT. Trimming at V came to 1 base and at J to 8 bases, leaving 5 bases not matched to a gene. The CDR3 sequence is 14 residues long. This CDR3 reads CASSEGPTGYEQFF. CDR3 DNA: TGTGCCAGCAGTGAAGGCCCGACAGGGTATGAGCAGTTCTTC.

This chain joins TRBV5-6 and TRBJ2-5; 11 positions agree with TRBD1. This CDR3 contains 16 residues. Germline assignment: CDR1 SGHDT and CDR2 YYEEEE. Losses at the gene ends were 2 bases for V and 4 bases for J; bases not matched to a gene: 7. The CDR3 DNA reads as TGTGCCAGCAGCTTCCTGGGACAGGGGGGATTAGAGACCCAGTACTTC. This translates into CASSFLGQGGLETQYF.

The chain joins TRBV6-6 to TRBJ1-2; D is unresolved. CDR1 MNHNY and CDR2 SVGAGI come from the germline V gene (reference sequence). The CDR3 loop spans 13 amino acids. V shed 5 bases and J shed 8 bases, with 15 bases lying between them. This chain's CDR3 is CASSLATTGGYTF. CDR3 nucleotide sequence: TGTGCCAGCAGTCTAGCGACAACTGGCGGCTACACCTTC.

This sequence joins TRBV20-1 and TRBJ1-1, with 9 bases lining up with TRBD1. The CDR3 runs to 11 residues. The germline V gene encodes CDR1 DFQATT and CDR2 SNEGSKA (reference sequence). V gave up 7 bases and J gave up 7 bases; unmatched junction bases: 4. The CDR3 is CSGQGEGEAFF. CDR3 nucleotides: TGCAGTGGACAGGGGGAGGGTGAAGCTTTCTTT.

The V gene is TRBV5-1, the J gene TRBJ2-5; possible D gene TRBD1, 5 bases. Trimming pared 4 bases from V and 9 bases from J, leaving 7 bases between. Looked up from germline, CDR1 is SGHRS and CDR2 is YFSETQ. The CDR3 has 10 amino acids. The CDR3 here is CASSPGPQYF. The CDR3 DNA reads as TGCGCCAGCAGCCCAGGGCCCCAGTACTTC. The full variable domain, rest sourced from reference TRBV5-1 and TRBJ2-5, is KAGVTQTPRYLIKTRGQQVTLSCSPISGHRSVSWYQQTPGQGLQFLFEYFSETQRNKGNFPGRFSGRQFSNSRSEMNVSTLELGDSALYLCASSPGPQYFGPGTRLLVL.

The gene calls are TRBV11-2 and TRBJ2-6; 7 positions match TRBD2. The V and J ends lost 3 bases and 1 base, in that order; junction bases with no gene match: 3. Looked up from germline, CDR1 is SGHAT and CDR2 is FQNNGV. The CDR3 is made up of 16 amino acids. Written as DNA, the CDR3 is TGTGCCAGCAGCTTGACCGGGGGGTCTGGGGCCAACGTCCTGACTTTC. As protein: CASSLTGGSGANVLTF. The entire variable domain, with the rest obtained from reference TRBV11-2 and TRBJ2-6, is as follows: EAGVAQSPRYKIIEKRQSVAFWCNPISGHATLYWYQQILGQGPKLLIQFQNNGVVDDSQLPKDRFSAERLKGVDSTLKIQPAKLEDSAVYLCASSLTGGSGANVLTFGAGSRLTVL.

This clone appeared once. In DNA form, the CDR3 reads TGTGCCAGCTCACCTCCAGGACTAGCCCACGAGCAGTACTTC. It codes for CASSPPGLAHEQYF. The chain has TRBV18 and TRBJ2-7; TRBD2 agrees at 8 bases. The CDR3 is 14 amino acids. J lost 5 bases, V lost 3 bases, and 6 bases had no gene match. Per the germline V gene, CDR1 is KGHSH and CDR2 is LQKENI.

The CDR3 reads CASSQSGGSYNEQFF. The CDR3 DNA follows: TGTGCCAGCAGCCAGAGCGGGGGAAGTTACAATGAGCAGTTCTTC. V and J are TRBV3-1 (or the pseudogene TRBV3-2) and TRBJ2-1; 8 bases are a match to TRBD2. With V trimmed by 3 bases and J by 4 bases, 5 bases remained unmatched. The CDR3 is 15 amino acids. CDR1 is LGHDT and CDR2 is YNNKEL in the germline V gene (reference sequence).

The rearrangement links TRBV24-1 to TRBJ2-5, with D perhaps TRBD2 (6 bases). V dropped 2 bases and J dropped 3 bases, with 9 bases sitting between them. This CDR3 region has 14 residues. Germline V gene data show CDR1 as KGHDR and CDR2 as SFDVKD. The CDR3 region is CATSDWDSEETQYF. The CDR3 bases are TGTGCCACCAGTGATTGGGACTCCGAAGAGACCCAGTACTTC.

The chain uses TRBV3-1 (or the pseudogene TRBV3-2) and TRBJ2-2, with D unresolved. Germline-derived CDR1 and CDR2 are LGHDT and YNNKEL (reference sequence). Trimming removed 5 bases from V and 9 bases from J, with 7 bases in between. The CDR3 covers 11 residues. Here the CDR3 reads CASSGQRELFF. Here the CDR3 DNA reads TGTGCCAGCAGCGGTCAGAGGGAGCTGTTTTTT.

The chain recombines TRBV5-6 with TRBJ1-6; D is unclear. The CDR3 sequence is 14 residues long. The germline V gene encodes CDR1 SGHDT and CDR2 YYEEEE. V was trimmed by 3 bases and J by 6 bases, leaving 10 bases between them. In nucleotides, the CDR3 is TGTGCCAGCAGCTATGAGGGCCCTAATTCACCCCTCCACTTT. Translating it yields CASSYEGPNSPLHF.

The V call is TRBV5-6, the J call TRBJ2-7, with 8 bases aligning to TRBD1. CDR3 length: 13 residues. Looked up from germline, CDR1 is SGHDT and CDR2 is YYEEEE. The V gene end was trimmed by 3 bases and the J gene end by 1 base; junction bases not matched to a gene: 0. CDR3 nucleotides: TGTGCCAGCAGCTGGACAGGGTCCTACGAGCAGTACTTC. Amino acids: CASSWTGSYEQYF.

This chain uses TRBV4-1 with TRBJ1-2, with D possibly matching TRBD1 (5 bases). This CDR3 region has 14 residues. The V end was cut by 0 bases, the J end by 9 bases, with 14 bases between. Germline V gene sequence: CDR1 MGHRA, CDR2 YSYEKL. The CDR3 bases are TGCGCCAGCAGCCAAGATCCAAGGGGCTTCAGCTACACCTTC. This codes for CASSQDPRGFSYTF.

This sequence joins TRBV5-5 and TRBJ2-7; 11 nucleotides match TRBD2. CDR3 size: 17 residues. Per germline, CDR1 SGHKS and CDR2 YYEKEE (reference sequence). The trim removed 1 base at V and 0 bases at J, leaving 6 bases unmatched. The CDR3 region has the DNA TGTGCCAGCAGCTTGCGACTAGCGGGGACATTCTCCTACGAGCAGTACTTC. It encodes CASSLRLAGTFSYEQYF.

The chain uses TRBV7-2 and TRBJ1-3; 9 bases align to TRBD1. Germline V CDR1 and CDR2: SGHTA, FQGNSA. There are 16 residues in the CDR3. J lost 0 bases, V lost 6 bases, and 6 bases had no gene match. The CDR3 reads CASRPGDRASGNTIYF. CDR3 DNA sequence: TGTGCCAGCAGACCGGGGGACAGGGCCTCTGGAAACACCATATATTTT. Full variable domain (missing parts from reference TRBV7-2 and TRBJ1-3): GAGVSQSPSNKVTEKGKDVELRCDPISGHTALYWYRQSLGQGLEFLIYFQGNSAPDKSGLPSDRFSAERTGGSVSTLTIQRTQQEDSAVYLCASRPGDRASGNTIYFGEGSWLTVV.

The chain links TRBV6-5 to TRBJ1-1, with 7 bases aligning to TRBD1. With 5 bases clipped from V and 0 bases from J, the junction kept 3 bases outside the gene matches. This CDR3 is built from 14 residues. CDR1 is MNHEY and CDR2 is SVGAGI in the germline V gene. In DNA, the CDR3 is TGTGCCAGCAGTCAACAGGGGATGAACACTGAAGCTTTCTTT. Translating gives CASSQQGMNTEAFF.

The CDR3 reads CASRAQGGGGYTF. For the CDR3, the DNA is TGTGCCAGCAGAGCGCAAGGGGGTGGAGGCTACACCTTC. The chain links TRBV28 to TRBJ1-2; D is possibly TRBD1 (6 bases). The CDR3 is made up of 13 amino acids. CDR1 and CDR2 from the germline V gene are MDHEN and SYDVKM. Deletions cut 6 bases from V and 8 bases from J, with 16 bases between.

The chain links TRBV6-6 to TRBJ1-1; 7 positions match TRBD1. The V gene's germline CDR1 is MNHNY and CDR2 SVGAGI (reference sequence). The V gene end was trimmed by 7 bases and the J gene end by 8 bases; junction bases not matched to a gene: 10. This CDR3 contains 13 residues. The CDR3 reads CASINYRDSEAFF. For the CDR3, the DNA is TGTGCCAGCATCAATTACCGGGACAGCGAAGCTTTCTTT.